The 2 T cell receptor beta chains below were found in one sample sequenced in a study of control samples from healthy donors and cancer patients. Assay used: immunoSEQ multiplex PCR; TCRdb lists only in-frame clones, some missing. The sample holds more than 95,000 clones, 70% to 90% seen once. Sequenced: blood. These receptors originate from a man in his 60s in good health.

The chain joins TRBV18 to TRBJ1-4, with a possible D match to TRBD1 (5 bases). CDR1 is KGHSH, CDR2 LQKENI, per germline. CDR3 length: 16 amino acids. V was trimmed by 2 bases and J by 7 bases, leaving 17 bases between them. CDR3 in DNA: TGTGCCAGCTCACCATACGGGGCGCTTAGTTTTGAAAAACTGTTTTTT. As protein: CASSPYGALSFEKLFF.

The chain is built from TRBV5-1 and TRBJ1-3; D is ambiguous. Deletions cut 4 bases from V and 2 bases from J, with 10 bases between. The CDR3 is 14 residues long. Germline values: CDR1 SGHRS, CDR2 YFSETQ. CDR3 bases: TGCGCCAGCAGCGTGGACGGAACTGGAAACACCATATATTTT. It specifies CASSVDGTGNTIYF.